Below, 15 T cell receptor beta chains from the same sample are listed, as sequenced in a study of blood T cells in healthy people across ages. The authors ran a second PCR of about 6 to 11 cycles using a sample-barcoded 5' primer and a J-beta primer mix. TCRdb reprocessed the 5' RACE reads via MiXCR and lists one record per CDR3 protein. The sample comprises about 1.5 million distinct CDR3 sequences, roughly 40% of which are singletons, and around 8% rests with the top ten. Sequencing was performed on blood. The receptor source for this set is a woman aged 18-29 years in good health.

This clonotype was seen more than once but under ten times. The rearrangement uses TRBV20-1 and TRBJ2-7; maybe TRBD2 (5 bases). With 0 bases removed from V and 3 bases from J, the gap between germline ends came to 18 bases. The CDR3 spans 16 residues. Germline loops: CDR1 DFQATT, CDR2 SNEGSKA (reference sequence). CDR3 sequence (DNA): TGCAGTGCTAGAGATCTGAGCGGATCCGACGACTACGAGCAGTACTTC. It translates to CSARDLSGSDDYEQYF.

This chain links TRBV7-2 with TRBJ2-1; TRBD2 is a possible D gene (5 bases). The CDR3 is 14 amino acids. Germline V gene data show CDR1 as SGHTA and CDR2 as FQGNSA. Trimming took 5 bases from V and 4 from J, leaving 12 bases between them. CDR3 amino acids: CASSRRGSYNEQFF. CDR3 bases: TGTGCCAGCAGCCGAAGAGGGTCGTACAATGAGCAGTTCTTC.

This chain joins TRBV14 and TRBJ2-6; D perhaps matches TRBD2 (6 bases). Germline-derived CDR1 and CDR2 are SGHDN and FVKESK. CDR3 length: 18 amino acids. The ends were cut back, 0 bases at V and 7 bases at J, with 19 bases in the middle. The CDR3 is CASSQELEGRGLANVLTF. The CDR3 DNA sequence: TGTGCCAGCAGCCAAGAATTGGAGGGGCGCGGTCTTGCCAACGTCCTGACTTTC.

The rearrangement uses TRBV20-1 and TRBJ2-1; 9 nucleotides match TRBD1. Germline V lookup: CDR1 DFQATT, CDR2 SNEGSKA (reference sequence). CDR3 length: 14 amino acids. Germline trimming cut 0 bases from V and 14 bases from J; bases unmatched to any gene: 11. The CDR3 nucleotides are TGCAGTGCTAGAGATCCACAGGGGGCTAGAGGGGAGTTCTTC. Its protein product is CSARDPQGARGEFF.

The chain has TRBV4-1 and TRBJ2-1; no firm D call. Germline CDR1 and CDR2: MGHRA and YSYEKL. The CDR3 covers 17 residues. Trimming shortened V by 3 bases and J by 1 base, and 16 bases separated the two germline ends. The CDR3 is CASSQARLRTSYNEQFF. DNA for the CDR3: TGCGCCAGCAGCCAGGCTCGACTCCGAACATCCTACAATGAGCAGTTCTTC.

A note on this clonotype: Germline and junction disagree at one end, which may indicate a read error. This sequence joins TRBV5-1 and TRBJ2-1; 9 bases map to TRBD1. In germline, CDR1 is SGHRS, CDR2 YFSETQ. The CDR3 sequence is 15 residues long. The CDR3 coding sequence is TGCGCCGGCAGCTTGCATGGGACAGGGTCCAATGAGCAGTTCTTC. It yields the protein CAGSLHGTGSNEQFF.

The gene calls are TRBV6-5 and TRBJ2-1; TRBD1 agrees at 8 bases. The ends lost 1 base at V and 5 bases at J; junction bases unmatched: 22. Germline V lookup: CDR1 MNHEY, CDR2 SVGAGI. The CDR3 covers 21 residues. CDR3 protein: CASSYLRTGKLATLRHNEQFF. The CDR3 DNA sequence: TGTGCCAGCAGTTACTTGCGGACAGGGAAGTTAGCGACTCTTAGGCACAATGAGCAGTTCTTC.

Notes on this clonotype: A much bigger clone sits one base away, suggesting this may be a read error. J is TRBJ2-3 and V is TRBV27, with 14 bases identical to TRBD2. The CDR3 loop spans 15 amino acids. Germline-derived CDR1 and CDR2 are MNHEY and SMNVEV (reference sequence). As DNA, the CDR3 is TGTGCCGGCAGACTAGCGGGGGGGGATTCCGATACGCAGTATTTT. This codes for CAGRLAGGDSDTQYF.

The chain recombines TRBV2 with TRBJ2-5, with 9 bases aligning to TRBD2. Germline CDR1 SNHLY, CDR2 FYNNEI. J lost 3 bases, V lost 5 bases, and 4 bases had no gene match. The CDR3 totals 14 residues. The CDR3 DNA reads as TGTGCCAGCAGTCCCCAGCGGGGGGAAGAGACCCAGTACTTC. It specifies CASSPQRGEETQYF. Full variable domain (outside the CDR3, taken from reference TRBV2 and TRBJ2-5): EPEVTQTPSHQVTQMGQEVILRCVPISNHLYFYWYRQILGQKVEFLVSFYNNEISEKSEIFDDQFSVERPDGSNFTLKIRSTKLEDSAMYFCASSPQRGEETQYFGPGTRLLVL.

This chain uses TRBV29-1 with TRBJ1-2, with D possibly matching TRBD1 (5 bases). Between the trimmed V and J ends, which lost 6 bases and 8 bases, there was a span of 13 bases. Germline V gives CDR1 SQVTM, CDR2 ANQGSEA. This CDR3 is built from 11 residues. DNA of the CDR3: TGCAGCGTGGTCCTGGGGGACGGCTACACCTTC. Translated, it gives CSVVLGDGYTF.

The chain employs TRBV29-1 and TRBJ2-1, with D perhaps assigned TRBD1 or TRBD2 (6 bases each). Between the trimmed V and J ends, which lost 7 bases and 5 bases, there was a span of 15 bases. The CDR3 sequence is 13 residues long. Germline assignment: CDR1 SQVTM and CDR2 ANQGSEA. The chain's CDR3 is CSAGGGSHNEQFF. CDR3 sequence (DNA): TGCAGCGCTGGAGGGGGGTCCCACAATGAGCAGTTCTTC.

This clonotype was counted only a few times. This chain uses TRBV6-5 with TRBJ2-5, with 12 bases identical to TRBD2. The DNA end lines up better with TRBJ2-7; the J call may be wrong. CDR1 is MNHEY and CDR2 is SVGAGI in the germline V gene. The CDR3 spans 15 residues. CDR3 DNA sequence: TGTGCCAGCAGCGCGACTAGCGGGAGCTTTAACGAGCAGTACTTC. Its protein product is CASSATSGSFNEQYF.

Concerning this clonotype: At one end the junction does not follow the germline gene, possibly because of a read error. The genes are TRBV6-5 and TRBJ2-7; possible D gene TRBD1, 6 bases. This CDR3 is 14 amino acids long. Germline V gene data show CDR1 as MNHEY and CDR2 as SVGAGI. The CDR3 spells CASSDSGEIYEQYF. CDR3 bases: TGTGCCAGCAGTGACTCAGGGGAAATCTACGAGCAGTACTTC.

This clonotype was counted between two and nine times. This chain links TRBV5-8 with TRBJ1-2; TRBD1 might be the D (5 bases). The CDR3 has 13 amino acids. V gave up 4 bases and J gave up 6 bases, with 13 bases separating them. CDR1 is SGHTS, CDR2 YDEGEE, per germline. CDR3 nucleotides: TGTGCCAGCAGCGGGGGGACGTACCATGGCTACACCTTC. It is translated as CASSGGTYHGYTF.

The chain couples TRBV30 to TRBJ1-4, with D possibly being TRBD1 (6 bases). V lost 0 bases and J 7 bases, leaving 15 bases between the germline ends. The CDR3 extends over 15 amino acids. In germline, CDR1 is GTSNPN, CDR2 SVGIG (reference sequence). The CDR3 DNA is TGTGCCTGGAGTGTAGGGGCGGGGGCGAGTGAAAAACTGTTTTTT. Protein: CAWSVGAGASEKLFF.